Listed here is a single T cell receptor (beta chain). Its antigen specificity is not known. The input lacks base qualities; no much larger clone sits a single base away. The sample has other DNA sequences that encode this CDR3 too. These data are taken from a study of cytomegalovirus exposure and HLA in healthy donors (dated by TCRdb to about 2017). In terms of the full investigation: In an earlier analysis of roughly 590 of the donors, roughly 300 Gb of sequence data and 100 million or so unique TCR beta sequences from 180 million or so T cells were reported. To decide whether each TCR beta V gene segment behaved as functional or pseudogenic, an earlier analysis of fewer than 750 of the donors relied on high-throughput TCR beta sequencing. Of the roughly 410 genotyped donors, 65% to 90% were placed in the genetic ancestry cluster associated with self-reported Caucasian donors. Donor age, sex, ethnicity and CMV serostatus were compiled alongside the repertoire data. Approximately 310 gigabases of sequencing data and approximately 80 million unique TCR sequences were included in an early release covering 500 to 750 HLA-typed donors. Because of strong linkage in the cohort, four or five DR-DQ haplotypes were treated as single units for association and clustering. The T cell repertoires of around 670 subjects were profiled by immunosequencing and related to cytomegalovirus serostatus. In a later genetic analysis, genome-wide SNP genotypes for about 55% of the roughly 700 donors were used, and that subset was treated as a discovery cohort. The study aimed to test whether signatures of past pathogen exposure could be identified by cataloging public T cell receptors. Typing coverage differed by locus: A, B, C, DRB1 and DQB1 were typed in roughly 629-630 donors, DQA1 in about 560, DPA1 in 600 to 610, and DPB1 in roughly 470. Every repertoire in the discovery cohort had been generated on one and the same sequencing platform. To predict cytomegalovirus infection status, the study combined high-throughput TCR immunosequencing, statistical association of individual TCRs with disease status, and machine learning. Among over 350 genotyped donors of the cohort, an average of 235,054 unique TCR beta nucleotide sequences were sequenced per donor, around 18% of them non-productive. The later analysis used no new phenotypic data to find candidate immune exposures, relying instead on TCR beta sequences and their occurrence across donors. HLA typing covered class I and class II loci at four-digit resolution. Besides the first cohort of roughly 660 subjects, a separate validation cohort made up of about 120 different subjects was used. A later analysis re-examined previously published TCR beta repertoires from around 670 donors and added high-resolution HLA genotyping to investigate patterns of TCR occurrence.

What the study reported, not specific to this receptor: Three of the identified cytomegalovirus-associated TCR beta chains were confirmed in vitro to be specific for cytomegalovirus antigens. A later genetic analysis associated a missense DCLRE1C variant with V-gene and J-gene trimming of TCR beta chains, and an independent cohort replicated the association. The earlier analysis of 587 of the donors excluded roughly 17 rarely observed V segments, including chromosome 9 orphons, because counts were too low. A cluster of highly shared sequence variants was judged likely to represent a technical artifact of the sequencing pipeline. Most TCR sequences were seen in very few donors, while some public TCRs were found in many individuals. It was suggested by the authors that the approach could potentially be generalized to other disease states and immunological phenotypes. For the cohort, immune exposure information was limited to CMV serostatus. A later analysis associated 15,000 to 20,000 TCR beta sequences with specific HLA alleles at a false discovery rate of 0.05. Strong co-occurrence of HLA alleles, especially DR and DQ, made assigning TCR associations to individual alleles difficult. Compared with equally common non-associated chains, HLA-associated TCR beta chains in a later analysis were more clonally expanded and had lower generation probabilities. In an earlier analysis of fewer than 750 of the donors, most TCR beta V segments were observed in productive rearrangements about 90% or about 30% of the time, broadly matching IMGT annotations. This cohort had only TCR beta chains sequenced, and the lack of alpha or paired-chain data limited which features could be detected. Several of the top co-occurrence clusters appeared to be linked to parvovirus B19, influenza, CMV and Epstein-Barr virus, according to a later analysis. Correlated functional status among segregating V segments might reflect linkage disequilibrium, but an unknown experimental factor could not be ruled out. The study gave a list of more than 150 TCR beta chains associated with cytomegalovirus. A further reported finding was that TCR beta sequences accurately predicted the HLA-A and HLA-B alleles for most subjects in the first cohort. Because the 87-base-pair reads could not distinguish some IMGT-functional V segments, including TRBV6-2 and TRBV6-3, those segments were excluded. A later analysis found that most CMV-associated TCR beta chains appeared HLA-restricted, with HLA associations seemingly driven largely by CMV exposure. According to a later genetic analysis, donors in an Asian-associated ancestry cluster had fewer N-insertions in productive TCRs than the approximately 610-donor mean. In a later analysis, the rate of TCR association differed among HLA loci, with DRB1 alleles having the most associated TCRs and HLA-C alleles having the fewest. Presence/absence analyses assumed roughly uniform sequencing depth across donors, an assumption that may not hold. Because some donors lacked HLA typing at each locus, the association tests relied only on the typed subset. In both the original and validation cohorts, the classifier was reported to diagnose cytomegalovirus status with high specificity and sensitivity.

Receptors were amplified or captured by the immunoSEQ multiplex PCR assay. For the multiplex PCR, a mixture combining 60 forward primers for TCR Vbeta segments and 13 reverse primers for TCR Jbeta segments was used. The CDR3 region of rearranged TCR beta genes was amplified from genomic DNA with a multiplex PCR assay. The Illumina HiSeq System was used to sequence the amplified TCR beta libraries as 87-base-pair reads. The authors' pipeline ran thus. A later analysis tallied approximately 87 million unique TCR beta chains across the 640 or so repertoires, and approximately 9.9 million of those chains were shared by two or more donors. A nearest-neighbor algorithm error-corrected the raw reads and collapsed the reads into unique sequences, merging closely related sequences to remove PCR and sequencing errors. CDR3 sequences were aligned to IMGT reference sequences to assign V, D and J gene segments. For a sequence to be retained, a match of at least six nucleotides was required to both a V gene segment and a J gene segment. A rearrangement was called productive if the CDR3 had no stop codons and remained in frame with V and J, and every other rearrangement was called non-productive. CDR3 was defined by IMGT convention, running from the second conserved V-encoded cysteine to the conserved J-encoded phenylalanine. Sequences without an unambiguous match to a single V gene segment were excluded from the earlier analysis of 450 to 750 of the donors. An earlier analysis of around 600 of the donors classified V segments as functional when productive rearrangements were above 56.7% and as segregating when the standard deviation between donors was above 5%. A statistical classification framework was built to diagnose cytomegalovirus status from the catalog of TCR beta chain sequences. A later analysis assigned V and J genes by comparing TCR nucleotide sequences with IMGT/GENE-DB human TR gene sequences. The TCRdist pipeline was used in a later analysis to assign CDR3 sequences and most-parsimonious VDJ recombination scenarios. In a later analysis, each TCR beta chain was defined by its CDR3 amino acid sequence together with its V-gene family, and reads without a unique V-gene family were excluded. In a later analysis, around 650 highly shared, low-generation-probability nucleotide sequences were removed to address suspected cross-contamination and a sequencing artifact. A later analysis calculated a clonal expansion index for each public chain from normalized within-repertoire ranks of inferred template counts. In a later analysis, generation probabilities were computed with a VDJ recombination model fitted to out-of-frame rearrangements, and the resulting probabilities were checked against IGoR. Hypergeometric tests were used in a later analysis to score TCR-TCR, TCR-HLA and TCR-CMV co-occurrence, with a repertoire-size bias correction applied to the TCR pairs. False discovery rates were estimated in a later analysis by permuting HLA or CMV assignments 20 times. In a later analysis, co-occurring TCRs were grouped using DBSCAN, with TCRdist sequence similarity added in when clustering inside HLA-allele-positive subsets. For co-occurrence clustering, repertoires with fewer than 30,000 or more than 120,000 public chains were excluded, along with four or five repertoires with anomalous nucleotide sharing. The clones in this table, taken by TCRdb from immuneACCESS, are in-frame only. Not every clone is retained; where verified, under half of the shortfall comes from an unresolved V gene, and the cause of the rest is unknown. V, J and clone size reflect that table, while D and trimming were determined from the DNA. Here the sample has roughly 100,000 clones; roughly three quarters occur a single time. The top ten hold roughly a tenth of the sample.

Between the V and J ends, shortened by 3 bases and 4 bases respectively, the junction contains 10 bases. The CDR3, cysteine through phenylalanine, is 14 amino acids long. The kept DNA is CDR3 alone, 42 bases in frame from the first base. From a lookup of the germline V gene (reference sequence), CDR1 and CDR2 are LNHDA and SQIVND. In total, 500 to 700 healthy bone marrow donors made up the cohort. At the time of sampling, all cohort members were nominally healthy, though unrecorded immune exposures were likely present. The donor was CMV seropositive and was included in the group of around 300 seropositive cohort members. A peripheral blood sample was provided by each donor, and peripheral blood mononuclear cells were used for TCR beta sequencing. Genomic DNA extraction from the blood cell samples was performed with the Qiagen DNeasy Blood Extraction Kit.

The chain employs TRBV19 and TRBJ1-5; no D gene can be assigned with confidence. The clonotype originates from a man aged 35 to 55 in good health and CMV-seropositive. The sample taken for sequencing was PBMCs. This receptor carries the CDR3 CASSMGRGNQPQHF. The DNA sequence reads TGTGCCAGTAGTATGGGTAGAGGGAATCAGCCCCAGCATTTT.